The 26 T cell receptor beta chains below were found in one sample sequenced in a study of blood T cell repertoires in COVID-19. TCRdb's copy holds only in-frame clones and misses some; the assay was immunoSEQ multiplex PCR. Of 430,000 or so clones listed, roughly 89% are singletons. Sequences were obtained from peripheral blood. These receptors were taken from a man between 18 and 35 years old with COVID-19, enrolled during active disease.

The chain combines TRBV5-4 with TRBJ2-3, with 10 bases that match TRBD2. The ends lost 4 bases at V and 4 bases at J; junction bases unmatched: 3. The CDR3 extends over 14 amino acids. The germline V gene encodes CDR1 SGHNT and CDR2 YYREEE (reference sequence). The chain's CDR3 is CASSGAGGPDTQYF. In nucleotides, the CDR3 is TGTGCCAGCAGCGGAGCGGGAGGGCCAGATACGCAGTATTTT.

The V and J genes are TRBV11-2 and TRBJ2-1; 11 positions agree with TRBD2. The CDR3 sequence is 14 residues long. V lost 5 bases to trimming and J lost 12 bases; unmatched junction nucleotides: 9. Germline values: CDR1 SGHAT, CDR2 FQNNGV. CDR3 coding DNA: TGTGCCAGCAGCGAGACTAGCGGGACCTTATCGCAGTTCTTC. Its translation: CASSETSGTLSQFF.

The CDR3 protein is CASSRDRGEQYF. CDR3 nucleotide sequence: TGTGCCAGCAGTAGGGACAGGGGCGAGCAGTACTTC. The rearrangement links TRBV2 to TRBJ2-7, with 10 bases that match TRBD1. Germline V CDR1 and CDR2: SNHLY, FYNNEI. The trim removed 5 bases at V and 6 bases at J, leaving 1 base unmatched. The CDR3 spans 12 residues.

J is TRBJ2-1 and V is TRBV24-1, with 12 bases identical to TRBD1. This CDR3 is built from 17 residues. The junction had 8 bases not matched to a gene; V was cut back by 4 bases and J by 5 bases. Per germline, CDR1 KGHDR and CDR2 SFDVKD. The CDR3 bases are TGTGCCACCAGTGACCCTACGGGACAGGGGGCGAACAATGAGCAGTTCTTC. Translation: CATSDPTGQGANNEQFF.

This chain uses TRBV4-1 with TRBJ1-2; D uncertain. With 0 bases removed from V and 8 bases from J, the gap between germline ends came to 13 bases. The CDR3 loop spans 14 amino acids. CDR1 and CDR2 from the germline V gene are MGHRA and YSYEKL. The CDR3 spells CASSQEVGVLGYTF. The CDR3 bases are TGCGCCAGCAGCCAAGAAGTGGGAGTGTTGGGCTACACCTTC.

The CDR3 bases are TGTGCCAGCAGCTTGCGTGGAGGAGGGGACAGCCGTAATGAGCAGTTCTTC. As protein: CASSLRGGGDSRNEQFF. This chain joins TRBV5-4 and TRBJ2-1; D is perhaps TRBD1 (7 bases). The germline V and J ends were trimmed by 1 base and 7 bases, with 21 bases remaining between them. Germline V gives CDR1 SGHNT, CDR2 YYREEE (reference sequence). The CDR3 is 17 amino acids.

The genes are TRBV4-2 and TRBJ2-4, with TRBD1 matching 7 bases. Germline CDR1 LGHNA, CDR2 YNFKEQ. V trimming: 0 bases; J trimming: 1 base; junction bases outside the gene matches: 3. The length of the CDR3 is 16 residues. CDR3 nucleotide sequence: TGTGCCAGCAGCCAAGATTGGGGACAGGCCAAAAACATTCAGTACTTC. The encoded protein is CASSQDWGQAKNIQYF.

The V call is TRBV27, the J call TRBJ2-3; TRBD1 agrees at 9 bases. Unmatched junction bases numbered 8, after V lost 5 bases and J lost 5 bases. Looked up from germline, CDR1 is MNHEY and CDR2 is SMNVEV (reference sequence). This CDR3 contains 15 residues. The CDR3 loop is CASSILGQGVDTQYF. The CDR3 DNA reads TGTGCCAGCAGTATACTGGGACAGGGAGTAGATACGCAGTATTTT.

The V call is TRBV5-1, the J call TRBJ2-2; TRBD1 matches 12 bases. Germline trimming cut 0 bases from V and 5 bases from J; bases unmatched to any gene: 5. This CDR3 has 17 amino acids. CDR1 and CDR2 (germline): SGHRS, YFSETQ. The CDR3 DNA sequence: TGCGCCAGCAGCTTGGAGAGGGACAGGGGGCCTACCGGGGAGCTGTTTTTT. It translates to CASSLERDRGPTGELFF.

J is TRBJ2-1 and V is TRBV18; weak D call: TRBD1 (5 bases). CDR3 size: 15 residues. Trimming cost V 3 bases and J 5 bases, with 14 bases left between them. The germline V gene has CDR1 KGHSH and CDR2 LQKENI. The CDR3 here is CASSPDSQPHNEQFF. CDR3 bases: TGTGCCAGCTCACCCGACAGCCAGCCCCACAATGAGCAGTTCTTC. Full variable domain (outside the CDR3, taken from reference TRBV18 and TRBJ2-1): NAGVMQNPRHLVRRRGQEARLRCSPMKGHSHVYWYRQLPEEGLKFMVYLQKENIIDESGMPKERFSAEFPKEGPSILRIQQVVRGDSAAYFCASSPDSQPHNEQFFGPGTRLTVL.

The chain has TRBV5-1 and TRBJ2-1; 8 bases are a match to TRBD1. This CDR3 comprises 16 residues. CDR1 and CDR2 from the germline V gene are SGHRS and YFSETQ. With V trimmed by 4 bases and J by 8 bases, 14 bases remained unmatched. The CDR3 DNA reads TGCGCCAGCAGCACGGGGACAGGAAATCCTTCCTATGAGCAGTTCTTC. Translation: CASSTGTGNPSYEQFF.

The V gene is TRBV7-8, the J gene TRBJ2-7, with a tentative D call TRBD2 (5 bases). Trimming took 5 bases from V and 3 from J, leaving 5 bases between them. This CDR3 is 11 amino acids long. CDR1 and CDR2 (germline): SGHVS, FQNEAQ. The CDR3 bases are TGTGCCAGCAGCGACTACTACGAGCAGTACTTC. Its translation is CASSDYYEQYF.

The DNA of the CDR3 is TGTGCCAGCAGCGCGTCCGGGACTAGCGGGGCACCTTTTTACAATGAGCAGTTCTTC. Encoded protein: CASSASGTSGAPFYNEQFF. The V and J genes are TRBV7-8 and TRBJ2-1; 13 bases are a match to TRBD2. The CDR3 runs to 19 residues. The J segment lost 4 bases and the V segment lost 5 bases, leaving 14 bases of the junction unmatched. CDR1 and CDR2 (germline): SGHVS, FQNEAQ.

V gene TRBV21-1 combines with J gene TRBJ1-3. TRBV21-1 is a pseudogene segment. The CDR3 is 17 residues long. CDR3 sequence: CASSKVVKSPSGNTIYF. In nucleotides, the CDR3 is TGTGCCAGCAGCAAAGTAGTGAAGTCCCCCTCTGGAAACACCATATATTTT.

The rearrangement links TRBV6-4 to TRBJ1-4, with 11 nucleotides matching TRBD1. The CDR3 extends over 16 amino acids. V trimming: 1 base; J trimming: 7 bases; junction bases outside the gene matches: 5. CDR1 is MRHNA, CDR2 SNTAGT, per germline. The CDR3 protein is CASSDYAGTGGEKLFF. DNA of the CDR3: TGTGCCAGCAGTGACTACGCCGGGACAGGGGGTGAAAAACTGTTTTTT.

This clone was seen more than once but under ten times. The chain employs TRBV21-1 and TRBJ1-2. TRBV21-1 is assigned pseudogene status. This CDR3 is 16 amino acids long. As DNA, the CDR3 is TGTGCCAGCAGCAAAGCGCGGGGCAGGGCTTCGAATGGCTACACCTTC. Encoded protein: CASSKARGRASNGYTF.

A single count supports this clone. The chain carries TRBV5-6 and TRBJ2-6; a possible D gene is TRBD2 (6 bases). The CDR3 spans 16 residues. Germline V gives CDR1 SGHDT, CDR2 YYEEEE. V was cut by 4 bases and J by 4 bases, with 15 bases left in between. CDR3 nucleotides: TGTGCCAGCAGCGCGGGGACGTCGTGGGGGGCCAACGTCCTGACTTTC. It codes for CASSAGTSWGANVLTF.

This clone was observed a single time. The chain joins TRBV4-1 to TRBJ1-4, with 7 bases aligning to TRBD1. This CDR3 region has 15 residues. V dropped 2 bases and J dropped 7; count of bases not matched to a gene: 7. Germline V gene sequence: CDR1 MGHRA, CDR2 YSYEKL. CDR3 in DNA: TGCGCCAGCAGCCAAATAGACAGGGTGTTTGAAAAACTGTTTTTT. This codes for CASSQIDRVFEKLFF.

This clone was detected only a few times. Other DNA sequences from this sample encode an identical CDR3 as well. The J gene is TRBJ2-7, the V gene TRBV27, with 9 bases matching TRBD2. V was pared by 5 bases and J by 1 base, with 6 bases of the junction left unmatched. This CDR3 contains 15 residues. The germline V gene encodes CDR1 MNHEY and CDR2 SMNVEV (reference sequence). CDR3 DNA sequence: TGTGCCAGCAGTCAGACTAGCGGCGCATCCTACGAGCAGTACTTC. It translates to CASSQTSGASYEQYF.

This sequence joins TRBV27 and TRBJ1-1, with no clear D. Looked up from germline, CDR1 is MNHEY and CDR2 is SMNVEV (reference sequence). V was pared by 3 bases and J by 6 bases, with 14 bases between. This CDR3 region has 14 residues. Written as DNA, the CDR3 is TGTGCCAGCAGTTTGCCCGGGGTAGGAGCTGAAGCTTTCTTT. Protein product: CASSLPGVGAEAFF.

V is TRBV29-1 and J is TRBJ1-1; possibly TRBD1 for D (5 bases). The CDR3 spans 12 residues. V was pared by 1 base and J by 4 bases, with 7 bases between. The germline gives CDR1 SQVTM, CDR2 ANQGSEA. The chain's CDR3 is CSVEGGLTEAFF. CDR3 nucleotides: TGCAGCGTTGAAGGGGGCCTCACTGAAGCTTTCTTT.

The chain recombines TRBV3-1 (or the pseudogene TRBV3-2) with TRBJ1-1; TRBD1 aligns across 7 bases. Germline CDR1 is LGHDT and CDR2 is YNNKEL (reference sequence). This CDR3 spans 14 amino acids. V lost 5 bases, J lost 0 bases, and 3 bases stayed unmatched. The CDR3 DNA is TGTGCCAGCAGCAGACAGGGATTGAACACTGAAGCTTTCTTT. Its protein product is CASSRQGLNTEAFF.

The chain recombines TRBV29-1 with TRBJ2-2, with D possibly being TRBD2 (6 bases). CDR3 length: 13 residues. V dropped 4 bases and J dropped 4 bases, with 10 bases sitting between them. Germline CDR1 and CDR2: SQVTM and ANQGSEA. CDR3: CSVVPGVTGELFF. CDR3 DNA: TGCAGCGTTGTTCCGGGGGTCACCGGGGAGCTGTTTTTT.

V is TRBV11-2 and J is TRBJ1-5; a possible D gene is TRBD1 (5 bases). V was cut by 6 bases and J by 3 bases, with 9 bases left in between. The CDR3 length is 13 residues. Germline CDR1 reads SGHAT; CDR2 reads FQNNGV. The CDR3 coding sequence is TGTGCCAGCAGTCAGGGTTCCAATCAGCCCCAGCATTTT. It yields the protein CASSQGSNQPQHF. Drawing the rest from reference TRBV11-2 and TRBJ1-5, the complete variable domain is EAGVAQSPRYKIIEKRQSVAFWCNPISGHATLYWYQQILGQGPKLLIQFQNNGVVDDSQLPKDRFSAERLKGVDSTLKIQPAKLEDSAVYLCASSQGSNQPQHFGDGTRLSIL.

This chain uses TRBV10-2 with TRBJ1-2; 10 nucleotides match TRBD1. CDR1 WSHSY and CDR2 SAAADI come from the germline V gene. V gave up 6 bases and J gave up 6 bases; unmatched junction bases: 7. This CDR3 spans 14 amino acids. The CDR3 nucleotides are TGCGCCAGCAGAGAAGGACAGGGGGTAGATGGCTACACCTTC. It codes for CASREGQGVDGYTF.

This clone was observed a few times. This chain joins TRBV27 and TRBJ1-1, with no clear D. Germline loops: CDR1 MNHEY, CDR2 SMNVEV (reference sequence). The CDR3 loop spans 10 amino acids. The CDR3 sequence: CALRKSEAFF. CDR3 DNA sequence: TGTGCTCTCAGAAAGTCTGAAGCTTTCTTT.